The 21 T cell receptor beta chains given below trace back to one sample, sequenced in a study of blood T cell repertoires in COVID-19. TCRdb's table, derived via immunoSEQ multiplex PCR, lists solely in-frame clones and lacks some. The profile covers 67,000 or so clones, with roughly 77% appearing a single time and approximately 0.8% taken by the ten largest. Input material: peripheral blood. The receptors stem from a woman in her 70s with acute or convalescent COVID-19.

J is TRBJ2-7 and V is TRBV3-1 (or the pseudogene TRBV3-2); D ambiguous. The CDR3 spans 16 residues. Germline values: CDR1 LGHDT, CDR2 YNNKEL (reference sequence). The V end lost 4 bases, the J end lost 4 bases, and 20 bases lay between the germline ends. DNA for the CDR3: TGTGCCAGCAGCCCAGGCCCAGACGCCTCAGCTTACGAGCAGTACTTC. Translation gives CASSPGPDASAYEQYF.

The gene calls are TRBV6-6 and TRBJ2-7; D perhaps matches TRBD1 (5 bases). Germline loops: CDR1 MNHNY, CDR2 SVGAGI (reference sequence). The CDR3 contains 13 residues. V lost 4 bases and J 6 bases, leaving 13 bases between the germline ends. The CDR3 is CASSFLDKSEQYF. CDR3 nucleotides: TGTGCCAGCAGTTTCTTGGACAAGTCCGAGCAGTACTTC.

The gene calls are TRBV5-1 and TRBJ2-4; maybe TRBD2 (5 bases). The CDR3 has 15 residues. Trimming took 4 bases from V and 6 from J, leaving 17 bases between them. CDR1 and CDR2 (germline): SGHRS, YFSETQ. This CDR3 reads CASSPDGGPGNIQYF. DNA of the CDR3: TGCGCCAGCAGCCCGGATGGCGGGCCGGGAAACATTCAGTACTTC.

V and J are TRBV28 and TRBJ1-5; D is ambiguous. Germline V gives CDR1 MDHEN, CDR2 SYDVKM. This CDR3 spans 14 amino acids. Trimming cost V 10 bases and J 2 bases, with 15 bases left between them. This CDR3 reads CATLGREGNQPQHF. DNA for the CDR3: TGTGCCACCTTGGGGAGAGAGGGCAATCAGCCCCAGCATTTT.

This chain connects TRBV7-2 to TRBJ2-7, with D tentatively TRBD2 (6 bases). Germline assignment: CDR1 SGHTA and CDR2 FQGNSA. V was trimmed by 7 bases and J by 3 bases, leaving 10 bases between them. The CDR3 runs 12 residues. CDR3 residues: CASTAGGYEQYF. The CDR3 bases are TGTGCCAGCACCGCCGGGGGCTACGAGCAGTACTTC. Filled out from reference TRBV7-2 and TRBJ2-7, the complete variable domain reads GAGVSQSPSNKVTEKGKDVELRCDPISGHTALYWYRQSLGQGLEFLIYFQGNSAPDKSGLPSDRFSAERTGGSVSTLTIQRTQQEDSAVYLCASTAGGYEQYFGPGTRLTVT.

The chain employs TRBV19 and TRBJ2-4; TRBD2 is a possible D gene (6 bases). Trimming pared 7 bases from V and 2 bases from J, leaving 18 bases between. Germline V gene lookup returns CDR1 LNHDA and CDR2 SQIVND (reference sequence). This CDR3 has 16 amino acids. The CDR3 coding sequence is TGTGCCAGTAATCAGAGGGAGGCAGGGTCCAAAAACATTCAGTACTTC. Encoded protein: CASNQREAGSKNIQYF. Drawing the rest from reference TRBV19 and TRBJ2-4, the complete variable domain is DGGITQSPKYLFRKEGQNVTLSCEQNLNHDAMYWYRQDPGQGLRLIYYSQIVNDFQKGDIAEGYSVSREKKESFPLTVTSAQKNPTAFYLCASNQREAGSKNIQYFGAGTRLSVL.

The rearrangement uses TRBV29-1 and TRBJ1-4; 7 bases fit TRBD1. The length of the CDR3 is 12 residues. The germline V gene has CDR1 SQVTM and CDR2 ANQGSEA. The V gene end was trimmed by 6 bases and the J gene end by 2 bases; junction bases not matched to a gene: 0. CDR3: CSVGQTNEKLFF. The CDR3 region has the DNA TGCAGCGTGGGACAGACTAATGAAAAACTGTTTTTT.

V and J are TRBV15 and TRBJ2-2, with 12 bases identical to TRBD2. The germline gives CDR1 LNHNV, CDR2 YYDKDF (reference sequence). This CDR3 region has 17 residues. The junction had 2 bases not matched to a gene; V was cut back by 0 bases and J by 3 bases. For the CDR3, the DNA is TGTGCCACCAGCAGAGATCTAGCGGGAGGGGACACCGGGGAGCTGTTTTTT. It is translated as CATSRDLAGGDTGELFF.

This clone occurred a few times. The chain employs TRBV18 and TRBJ1-4; the match to TRBD1 covers 7 bases. The V gene end was trimmed by 6 bases and the J gene end by 7 bases; junction bases not matched to a gene: 11. The CDR3 runs 15 residues. CDR1 and CDR2 from the germline V gene are KGHSH and LQKENI. Written as DNA, the CDR3 is TGTGCCAGCTCGCCTTTCGACAGGGCGGGTGAAAAACTGTTTTTT. As protein: CASSPFDRAGEKLFF.

The chain links TRBV18 to TRBJ2-2; D is ambiguous. V dropped 1 base and J dropped 4 bases, with 19 bases sitting between them. The CDR3 is made up of 18 amino acids. Germline values: CDR1 KGHSH, CDR2 LQKENI. The DNA of the CDR3 is TGTGCCAGCTCACCACTGGCGGCCCGGCCAGATACCACCGGGGAGCTGTTTTTT. It encodes CASSPLAARPDTTGELFF. The entire variable domain, with the rest obtained from reference TRBV18 and TRBJ2-2, is as follows: NAGVMQNPRHLVRRRGQEARLRCSPMKGHSHVYWYRQLPEEGLKFMVYLQKENIIDESGMPKERFSAEFPKEGPSILRIQQVVRGDSAAYFCASSPLAARPDTTGELFFGEGSRLTVL.

The chain joins TRBV4-3 to TRBJ1-3; 10 bases are shared with TRBD1. Trimming at V came to 0 bases and at J to 0 bases, leaving 5 bases not matched to a gene. Germline V gene sequence: CDR1 LGHNA, CDR2 YSLEER. There are 18 residues in the CDR3. CDR3 in DNA: TGCGCCAGCAGCCAAGACAACAGGGACAGGGGCTCTGGAAACACCATATATTTT. It translates to CASSQDNRDRGSGNTIYF.

In its sample, this clone was seen a few times. V is TRBV4-3 and J is TRBJ1-2; D is unclear. The CDR3 covers 14 residues. Germline assignment: CDR1 LGHNA and CDR2 YSLEER. Trimming shortened V by 0 bases and J by 3 bases, and 8 bases separated the two germline ends. In DNA, the CDR3 is TGCGCCAGCAGCCAAGAAACTACGGACTATGGCTACACCTTC. Encoded protein: CASSQETTDYGYTF.

The sample holds one count of this clone. The J gene is TRBJ2-5, the V gene TRBV7-8; 9 bases align to TRBD2. Germline V gives CDR1 SGHVS, CDR2 FQNEAQ. The CDR3 is 16 amino acids. Germline trimming cut 5 bases from V and 1 base from J; bases unmatched to any gene: 8. The CDR3: CASSRGASGAQETQYF. CDR3 nucleotides: TGTGCCAGCAGCAGAGGGGCTAGCGGGGCCCAAGAGACCCAGTACTTC.

V usage is TRBV18 and J usage is TRBJ2-3; no clear D. This CDR3 is 15 amino acids long. The germline V and J ends were trimmed by 4 bases and 2 bases, with 13 bases remaining between them. CDR1 KGHSH and CDR2 LQKENI come from the germline V gene. The CDR3 DNA reads as TGTGCCAGCTCACAGGCTTCAGGTCTCACAGATACGCAGTATTTT. As protein: CASSQASGLTDTQYF. The full variable domain, with the rest looked up from reference TRBV18 and TRBJ2-3, is NAGVMQNPRHLVRRRGQEARLRCSPMKGHSHVYWYRQLPEEGLKFMVYLQKENIIDESGMPKERFSAEFPKEGPSILRIQQVVRGDSAAYFCASSQASGLTDTQYFGPGTRLTVL.

The rearrangement links TRBV7-2 to TRBJ1-2; 10 positions agree with TRBD1. The CDR3 spans 14 residues. Germline CDR1 reads SGHTA; CDR2 reads FQGNSA. Unmatched junction bases numbered 6, after V lost 4 bases and J lost 7 bases. CDR3 DNA sequence: TGTGCCAGCAGCTCAACCGGGACAGGGGTTGGCTACACCTTC. Its protein product is CASSSTGTGVGYTF. Variable domain in full (rest from reference TRBV7-2 and TRBJ1-2): GAGVSQSPSNKVTEKGKDVELRCDPISGHTALYWYRQSLGQGLEFLIYFQGNSAPDKSGLPSDRFSAERTGGSVSTLTIQRTQQEDSAVYLCASSSTGTGVGYTFGSGTRLTVV.

The chain carries TRBV19 and TRBJ1-3, with D possibly matching TRBD1 (5 bases). The ends were cut back, 6 bases at V and 2 bases at J, with 17 bases in the middle. Germline values: CDR1 LNHDA, CDR2 SQIVND (reference sequence). This CDR3 is 16 amino acids long. The CDR3 DNA follows: TGTGCCAGTAGCGCTCTTTCCGCGACAGCTGGAAACACCATATATTTT. As protein: CASSALSATAGNTIYF.

This chain uses TRBV7-8 with TRBJ2-7; 9 nucleotides agree with TRBD1. Trimming cost V 1 base and J 0 bases; bases outside gene matches: 4. CDR3 length: 16 residues. Per germline, CDR1 SGHVS and CDR2 FQNEAQ. The CDR3 nucleotides are TGTGCCAGCAGCTTAGGTGGGACAGGGTTCTCCTACGAGCAGTACTTC. It is translated as CASSLGGTGFSYEQYF.

The V gene is TRBV6-2 or TRBV6-3, the J gene TRBJ1-3, with no clear D. This CDR3 region has 17 residues. CDR1 MNHEY and CDR2 SVGEGT come from the germline V gene. Trimming took off 3 bases at V and 9 bases at J, with 24 bases between the two ends. The CDR3 bases are TGTGCCAGCAGTTATGTCCGAAGTCTACGTGTTTCAGGCACCATATATTTT. Its translation is CASSYVRSLRVSGTIYF.

Turning to this clone: A junction end diverges from the germline sequence, so it may reflect a read error. The chain uses TRBV29-1 and TRBJ1-3, with 10 bases aligning to TRBD1. CDR1 and CDR2 (germline): SQVTM, ANQGSEA. CDR3 length: 15 amino acids. CDR3 region: CSVEGGRTGGSTIYF. The DNA of the CDR3 is TGCAGCGTTGAAGGGGGAAGGACAGGGGGAAGCACCATATATTTT.

The rearrangement uses TRBV9 and TRBJ2-3; tentative D call: TRBD1 (6 bases). Germline V lookup: CDR1 SGDLS, CDR2 YYNGEE. CDR3 length: 15 residues. Trimming cost V 3 bases and J 0 bases, with 11 bases left between them. CDR3 bases: TGTGCCAGCAGCGCCACGGGACACAGCACAGATACGCAGTATTTT. It specifies CASSATGHSTDTQYF.

The chain carries TRBV2 and TRBJ2-3, with 7 positions matching TRBD2. The junction had 3 bases not matched to a gene; V was cut back by 2 bases and J by 1 base. The CDR3 sequence is 15 residues long. The germline CDR1 and CDR2 sequences are SNHLY and FYNNEI. The CDR3 protein is CASSERLAGTDTQYF. The CDR3 region has the DNA TGTGCCAGCAGTGAAAGGCTAGCGGGCACAGATACGCAGTATTTT.